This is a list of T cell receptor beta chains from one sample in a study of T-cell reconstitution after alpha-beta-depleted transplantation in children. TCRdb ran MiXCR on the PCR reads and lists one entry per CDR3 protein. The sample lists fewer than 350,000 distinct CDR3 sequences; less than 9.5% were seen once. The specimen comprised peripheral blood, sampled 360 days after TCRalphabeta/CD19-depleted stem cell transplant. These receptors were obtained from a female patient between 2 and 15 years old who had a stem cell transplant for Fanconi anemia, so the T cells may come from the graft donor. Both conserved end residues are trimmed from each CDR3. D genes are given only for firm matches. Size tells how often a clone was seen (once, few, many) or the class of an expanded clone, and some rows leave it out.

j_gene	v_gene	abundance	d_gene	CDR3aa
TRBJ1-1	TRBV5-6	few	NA	ASSSAGDAEAF
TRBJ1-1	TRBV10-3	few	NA	AISGGVPYTEAF
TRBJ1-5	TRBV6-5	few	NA	ASLTANNQPQH
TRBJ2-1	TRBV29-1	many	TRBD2	SVVGGEGTYNEQF
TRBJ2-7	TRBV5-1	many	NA	ASSLVWQGRPYEQY
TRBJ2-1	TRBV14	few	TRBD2	ASSQVLGTSGRSSYNEQF
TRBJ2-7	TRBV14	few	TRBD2	ASSQDSGLLAGSYEQY
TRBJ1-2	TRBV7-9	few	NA	ASSSDVWIPNYGYT
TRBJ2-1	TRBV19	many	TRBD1	ASSGYRGNEQF
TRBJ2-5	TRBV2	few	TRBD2	ASSYSGTSGETQY
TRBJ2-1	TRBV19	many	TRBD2	ASSKVSGSSYNEQF
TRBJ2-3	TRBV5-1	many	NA	ASSSPGGPDTQY
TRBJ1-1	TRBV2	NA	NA	ASSEGRRLNTEAF
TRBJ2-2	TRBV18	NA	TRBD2	ASSGASGHRTGELF
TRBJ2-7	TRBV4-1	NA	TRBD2	ASSHGTSGSYEQY
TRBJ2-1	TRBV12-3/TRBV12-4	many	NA	ASSLVEAGRQF
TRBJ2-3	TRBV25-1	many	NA	ASSENRRGGTDTQY
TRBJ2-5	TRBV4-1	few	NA	ASSPGTKKETQY
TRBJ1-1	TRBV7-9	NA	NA	ASSLDWGQPGTEAF
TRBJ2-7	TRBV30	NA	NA	ACRQSADEY
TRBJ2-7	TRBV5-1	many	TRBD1	ASSSGQGGTYEQY
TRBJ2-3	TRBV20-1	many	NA	SARDLLAAYTDTQY
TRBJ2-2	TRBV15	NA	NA	ATSRVPGVAVGELF
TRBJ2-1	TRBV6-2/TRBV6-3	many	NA	ASSYGGRGITGGLYNEQF
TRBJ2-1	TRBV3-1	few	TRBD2	ASSPGLARFNNEQF
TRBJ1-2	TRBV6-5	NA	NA	ASSYFRKDNYGYT
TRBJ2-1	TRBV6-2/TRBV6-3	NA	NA	ASGGIRQKHEQF
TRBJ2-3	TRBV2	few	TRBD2	ASSEPASGGITDTQY
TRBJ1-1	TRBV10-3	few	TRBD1	AINRQGDTEAF
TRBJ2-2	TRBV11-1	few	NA	ASSLVPRQDAYTGELF
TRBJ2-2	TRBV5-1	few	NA	ASSFFLGESTGELF